The present TCR beta chain was sequenced within a study of glioma-infiltrating T cells. This clonotype showed up many times. Its antigen is undetermined. The iRepertoire nested amplicon-rescue multiplex PCR amplified TCR alpha and beta CDR3s from RNA. TCRdb reprocessed the multiplex PCR reads via MiXCR and lists one record per CDR3 protein. This table has about 130,000 distinct CDR3 sequences, around 23% appearing once. The CDR3 has 13 residues. V was pared by 0 bases and J by 13 bases, with 7 bases of the junction left unmatched. Germline CDR1 MGHRA, CDR2 YSYEKL. Study conclusions and caveats: Non-neoplastic patients had below-expected tissue-blood divergence, while all gliomas exceeded expectation.

J is TRBJ1-1 and V is TRBV4-1, with 8 bases that match TRBD1. This clonotype originated in a human donor with low-grade glioma or glioblastoma, undergoing nonglioma brain surgery, or in good health (not recorded which). Sequences were obtained from glioma tissue, nonneoplastic brain tissue, or PBMCs (not recorded which). The CDR3 DNA reads TGCGCCAGCAGCCAAGAGGAAGGGACAGGAGGTTTCTTT. Translation: CASSQEEGTGGFF.